This T cell receptor (beta chain) appears in the sequencing data of a study of blood T cell repertoires in COVID-19. The CDR3 is 19 residues long. This table comes from immunoSEQ multiplex PCR, and its TCRdb copy is limited to in-frame clones, with some not included. Here the sample spans roughly 120,000 clones, 60% to 85% being singletons. The chain joins TRBV12-2 to TRBJ1-5. TRBV12-2 is assigned pseudogene status. This sequence originates from a man in his 70s with acute or convalescent COVID-19. The source material was peripheral blood. CDR3: CASRLEFPRGGKSNQPQHF. The CDR3 DNA is TGTGCAAGTCGCTTAGAGTTTCCCCGGGGAGGCAAAAGCAATCAGCCCCAGCATTTT.